Listed below are T cell receptor beta chains from one sample, sequenced in a study of molecular identifiers for immune sequencing clone quantification. TCRdb fed the PCR reads into MiXCR, producing one record per CDR3 protein. This table has about 640,000 distinct CDR3 sequences, about 20% appearing once. Material: naive CD8+ T cells from blood, with Jurkat cell RNA spiked in. These receptors came from a human donor in good health. Some libraries in this study had Jurkat cell RNA spiked in. Both conserved end residues are part of each CDR3. D genes are given only for firm matches. The size field is filled for only some rows; it gives once, few, many or a size class.

j_gene: TRBJ1-2; d_gene: NA; v_gene: TRBV9; abundance: few; CDR3nt: TGTGCCAGCAGCGTCGTGGAGGGGCCCCGGTATGGCTACACCTTC; CDR3aa: CASSVVEGPRYGYTF
j_gene: TRBJ1-2; d_gene: NA; v_gene: TRBV6-6; abundance: many; CDR3nt: TGTGCCAGCAGTTACCGCGACACTGACTATGGCTACACCTTC; CDR3aa: CASSYRDTDYGYTF
j_gene: TRBJ2-3; d_gene: TRBD2; v_gene: TRBV4-3; abundance: few; CDR3nt: TGCGCCAGCAGCCAAGTGTTGGCGGGAGACAACACAGATACGCAGTATTTT; CDR3aa: CASSQVLAGDNTDTQYF
j_gene: TRBJ2-7; d_gene: NA; v_gene: TRBV28; abundance: few; CDR3nt: TGTGCCTACGGAGCGAGCGCCCCGGGGGAGCAGTACTTC; CDR3aa: CAYGASAPGEQYF
j_gene: TRBJ1-2; d_gene: TRBD1; v_gene: TRBV6-6; abundance: many; CDR3nt: TGTGCCAGCAGCTCTGGTAGACAGGGGAGTTATGGCTACACCTTC; CDR3aa: CASSSGRQGSYGYTF
j_gene: TRBJ1-1; d_gene: NA; v_gene: TRBV5-5; abundance: many; CDR3nt: TGTGCCAGCAGCGTCGGTAGTTGGGCTGGGACTGAAGCTTTCTTT; CDR3aa: CASSVGSWAGTEAFF
j_gene: TRBJ2-1; d_gene: NA; v_gene: TRBV4-2; abundance: few; CDR3nt: TGTGCCAGCAGCCAAGAGATGCGTGAGCAGTTCTTC; CDR3aa: CASSQEMREQFF
j_gene: TRBJ1-1; d_gene: TRBD1; v_gene: TRBV2; abundance: few; CDR3nt: TGTGCCAGCAGTGAGATTGGGCCAGGGGGCCCGGTGGACACTGAAGCTTTCTTT; CDR3aa: CASSEIGPGGPVDTEAFF
j_gene: TRBJ2-3; d_gene: NA; v_gene: TRBV27; abundance: NA; CDR3nt: TGTGCCAGCAGTCGACCATCTGTAGGCCCTAGCACAGATACGCAGTATTTT; CDR3aa: CASSRPSVGPSTDTQYF
j_gene: TRBJ2-3; d_gene: NA; v_gene: TRBV27; abundance: many; CDR3nt: TGTGCCAGCAGCCTAGTGCCGGGCACAGATACGCAGTATTTT; CDR3aa: CASSLVPGTDTQYF
j_gene: TRBJ1-4; d_gene: NA; v_gene: TRBV11-1; abundance: NA; CDR3nt: TGTGCCAGCAGCTTAAGTACAGCAACTAATGAAAAACTGTTTTTT; CDR3aa: CASSLSTATNEKLFF
j_gene: TRBJ1-1; d_gene: TRBD1; v_gene: TRBV27; abundance: many; CDR3nt: TGTGCCAGCAGTTCACACGGGACAGGGAGTATGAACACTGAAGCTTTCTTT; CDR3aa: CASSSHGTGSMNTEAFF
j_gene: TRBJ2-2; d_gene: NA; v_gene: TRBV6-5; abundance: many; CDR3nt: TGTGCCAGCAGTTACTCCCCCGGGGAGCTGTTTTTT; CDR3aa: CASSYSPGELFF
j_gene: TRBJ1-3; d_gene: TRBD1; v_gene: TRBV27; abundance: NA; CDR3nt: TGTGCCAGCAGTTTTGGACAGGGGAGTAACACCATATATTTT; CDR3aa: CASSFGQGSNTIYF
j_gene: TRBJ2-1; d_gene: TRBD2; v_gene: TRBV29-1; abundance: many; CDR3nt: TGCAGCGTTGAAGTGCGGGAGCTAAATGAGCAGTTCTTC; CDR3aa: CSVEVRELNEQFF
j_gene: TRBJ2-7; d_gene: TRBD2; v_gene: TRBV30; abundance: many; CDR3nt: TGTGCCTGGGGAGGCGGGGAGGGTGGATACGAGCAGTACTTC; CDR3aa: CAWGGGEGGYEQYF
j_gene: TRBJ2-6; d_gene: NA; v_gene: TRBV4-3; abundance: many; CDR3nt: TGCGCCAGCGGCCCTGTGGTCTCTGGGGCCAACGTCCTGACTTTC; CDR3aa: CASGPVVSGANVLTF
j_gene: TRBJ2-3; d_gene: NA; v_gene: TRBV4-1; abundance: NA; CDR3nt: TGCGCCAGCCGCGAAGGACAGACTAGCACAGATACGCAGTATTTT; CDR3aa: CASREGQTSTDTQYF
j_gene: TRBJ2-5; d_gene: TRBD1; v_gene: TRBV9; abundance: many; CDR3nt: TGTGCCAGCAGCTCACCCTACAGGGGGCCCACCGAGACCCAGTACTTC; CDR3aa: CASSSPYRGPTETQYF
j_gene: TRBJ1-4; d_gene: NA; v_gene: TRBV5-1; abundance: many; CDR3nt: TGTGCCAGCAGCTGGACAGTTAATGAAAAACTGTTTTTT; CDR3aa: CASSWTVNEKLFF
j_gene: TRBJ2-7; d_gene: TRBD1; v_gene: TRBV4-3; abundance: many; CDR3nt: TGCGCCAGCAGCCAGGCGACAGGGGCGGACGAGCAGTACTTC; CDR3aa: CASSQATGADEQYF
j_gene: TRBJ2-3; d_gene: TRBD1; v_gene: TRBV12-3/TRBV12-4; abundance: NA; CDR3nt: TGTGCCAGCGGTCATGGGACAGCCTCCACAGATACGCAGTATTTT; CDR3aa: CASGHGTASTDTQYF
j_gene: TRBJ1-2; d_gene: NA; v_gene: TRBV20-1; abundance: NA; CDR3nt: TGCAGTGCTAGAGAGGAGTTGTCGGATGGCTACACCTTC; CDR3aa: CSAREELSDGYTF
j_gene: TRBJ2-3; d_gene: TRBD2; v_gene: TRBV5-1; abundance: NA; CDR3nt: TGCGCCAGCAGCTTGCCAATCCCGGGACTAGCGAGGCAAGGAGATACGCAGTATTTT; CDR3aa: CASSLPIPGLARQGDTQYF
j_gene: TRBJ1-6; d_gene: TRBD1; v_gene: TRBV7-2; abundance: few; CDR3nt: TGTGCCAGCAGCTTAGACCCACTTTCGACAGGGGATAATTCACCCCTCCACTTT; CDR3aa: CASSLDPLSTGDNSPLHF
j_gene: TRBJ2-7; d_gene: NA; v_gene: TRBV4-3; abundance: NA; CDR3nt: TGCGCCAGCAGCCAATCGACAGAATCTTACGAGCAGTACTTC; CDR3aa: CASSQSTESYEQYF
j_gene: TRBJ1-6; d_gene: NA; v_gene: TRBV9; abundance: many; CDR3nt: TGTGCCAGCAGCGTAGGGACAGATTCACCCCTCCACTTT; CDR3aa: CASSVGTDSPLHF
j_gene: TRBJ2-1; d_gene: TRBD2; v_gene: TRBV27; abundance: NA; CDR3nt: TGTGCCAGCAGTTTCCAGGGAGGGTCTGAGCAGTTCTTC; CDR3aa: CASSFQGGSEQFF
j_gene: TRBJ2-7; d_gene: TRBD1; v_gene: TRBV28; abundance: once; CDR3nt: TGTGCCAGCAGTTTACCCGGGACAGGGATCCACGAGCAGTACTTC; CDR3aa: CASSLPGTGIHEQYF
j_gene: TRBJ2-3; d_gene: NA; v_gene: TRBV18; abundance: many; CDR3nt: TGTGCCAGCTCACCACCGAGGGAAAGCACAGATACGCAGTATTTT; CDR3aa: CASSPPRESTDTQYF
j_gene: TRBJ1-4; d_gene: NA; v_gene: TRBV6-5; abundance: few; CDR3nt: TGTGCCAGCAGCCTAGGGTATAATGAAAAACTGTTTTTT; CDR3aa: CASSLGYNEKLFF
j_gene: TRBJ1-5; d_gene: NA; v_gene: TRBV6-2/TRBV6-3; abundance: many; CDR3nt: TGTGCCAGCAGTTACGCGTTTCTTGCACCCGCTAGCAATCAGCCCCAGCATTTT; CDR3aa: CASSYAFLAPASNQPQHF
j_gene: TRBJ2-4; d_gene: NA; v_gene: TRBV20-1; abundance: NA; CDR3nt: TGCAGTGCTAGAAGGGGCTACATCGAAAACATTCAGTACTTC; CDR3aa: CSARRGYIENIQYF
j_gene: TRBJ2-7; d_gene: TRBD1; v_gene: TRBV7-9; abundance: few; CDR3nt: TGTGCCAGCAGCTTAGCGCTCGGACAGGGGTCCCACGAGCAGTACTTC; CDR3aa: CASSLALGQGSHEQYF
j_gene: TRBJ1-4; d_gene: TRBD1; v_gene: TRBV5-4; abundance: few; CDR3nt: TGTGCCAGCTCCTATTCAGGGGGAAATGAAAAACTGTTTTTT; CDR3aa: CASSYSGGNEKLFF
j_gene: TRBJ2-1; d_gene: NA; v_gene: TRBV7-9; abundance: many; CDR3nt: TGTGCCAGCAGCTTAGGCAGTTACAATGAGCAGTTCTTC; CDR3aa: CASSLGSYNEQFF
j_gene: TRBJ1-1; d_gene: NA; v_gene: TRBV7-9; abundance: many; CDR3nt: TGTGCCAGCAGCCCCCTAATTTTCGCTGAAGCTTTCTTT; CDR3aa: CASSPLIFAEAFF
j_gene: TRBJ2-7; d_gene: NA; v_gene: TRBV28; abundance: few; CDR3nt: TGTGCCAGCAGTTTCGGAAAAGAGTCCTACGAGCAGTACTTC; CDR3aa: CASSFGKESYEQYF
j_gene: TRBJ1-4; d_gene: NA; v_gene: TRBV7-9; abundance: many; CDR3nt: TGTGCCAGCAGCTACGGACCCGGGGATGAAAAACTGTTTTTT; CDR3aa: CASSYGPGDEKLFF
j_gene: TRBJ2-7; d_gene: TRBD1; v_gene: TRBV9; abundance: many; CDR3nt: TGTGCCAGCAGCCATGGGACAGGGTCCTACGAGCAGTACTTC; CDR3aa: CASSHGTGSYEQYF
j_gene: TRBJ1-5; d_gene: NA; v_gene: TRBV4-1; abundance: many; CDR3nt: TGCGCCAGCAGCCAAGTTAAGACAGGTTCTAATCCATACAATCAGCCCCAGCATTTT; CDR3aa: CASSQVKTGSNPYNQPQHF
j_gene: TRBJ2-7; d_gene: TRBD1; v_gene: TRBV19; abundance: NA; CDR3nt: TGTGCCAGTAATCCCGGGACAGTCATCGACGAGCAGTACTTC; CDR3aa: CASNPGTVIDEQYF
j_gene: TRBJ2-2; d_gene: NA; v_gene: TRBV9; abundance: many; CDR3nt: TGTGCCAGCAGCGAGGATATCAACACCGGGGAGCTGTTTTTT; CDR3aa: CASSEDINTGELFF
j_gene: TRBJ2-7; d_gene: NA; v_gene: TRBV5-1; abundance: NA; CDR3nt: TGCGCCAGCAGCTTGGTGTCTGCCGGTAGAGGGGCAGCCTACGAGCAGTACTTC; CDR3aa: CASSLVSAGRGAAYEQYF
j_gene: TRBJ2-7; d_gene: TRBD1; v_gene: TRBV3-1; abundance: NA; CDR3nt: TGTGCCAGCAGCTACGACAGGGGTAACTACGGGCAGTACTTC; CDR3aa: CASSYDRGNYGQYF
j_gene: TRBJ2-1; d_gene: NA; v_gene: TRBV2; abundance: NA; CDR3nt: TGTGCCAGCGGGACGGCGGTCGGTACCTACAATGAGCAGTTCTTC; CDR3aa: CASGTAVGTYNEQFF
j_gene: TRBJ2-7; d_gene: NA; v_gene: TRBV7-6; abundance: many; CDR3nt: TGTGCCAGCAGCAAGCACGGGGCCTACGAGCAGTACTTC; CDR3aa: CASSKHGAYEQYF
j_gene: TRBJ2-3; d_gene: NA; v_gene: TRBV18; abundance: few; CDR3nt: TGTGCCAGCTCACCCGGACAGTATCGCACAGATACGCAGTATTTT; CDR3aa: CASSPGQYRTDTQYF
j_gene: TRBJ2-7; d_gene: NA; v_gene: TRBV3-1; abundance: many; CDR3nt: TGTGCCAGCAGCCACCCCGGGACACCTACGTACGAGCAGTACTTC; CDR3aa: CASSHPGTPTYEQYF
j_gene: TRBJ1-1; d_gene: TRBD1; v_gene: TRBV27; abundance: many; CDR3nt: TGTGCCAGCAGCACGACAGGGAACGCTGAAGCTTTCTTT; CDR3aa: CASSTTGNAEAFF
j_gene: TRBJ1-1; d_gene: TRBD1; v_gene: TRBV5-1; abundance: many; CDR3nt: TGCGCCAGCAGCGACAGGGGGACCGGGACTGAAGCTTTCTTT; CDR3aa: CASSDRGTGTEAFF
j_gene: TRBJ2-7; d_gene: TRBD2; v_gene: TRBV5-3; abundance: NA; CDR3nt: TGTGCCAGCAGCTGGCCCGGGACTAGCGGGATCGGTGAGCAGTACTTC; CDR3aa: CASSWPGTSGIGEQYF
j_gene: TRBJ1-1; d_gene: TRBD1; v_gene: TRBV13; abundance: many; CDR3nt: TGTGCCAGCAGCTCCTCATCCGGGACAGAAGAAGCTTTCTTT; CDR3aa: CASSSSSGTEEAFF
j_gene: TRBJ2-7; d_gene: TRBD2; v_gene: TRBV9; abundance: many; CDR3nt: TGTGCCAGCAGCGTAGGGGATAGCGGGAGTGGTTACGAGCAGTACTTC; CDR3aa: CASSVGDSGSGYEQYF
j_gene: TRBJ2-7; d_gene: TRBD1; v_gene: TRBV13; abundance: NA; CDR3nt: TGTGCCAGCAGCAAAAGACAGGGGGCCTACGAGCAGTACTTC; CDR3aa: CASSKRQGAYEQYF